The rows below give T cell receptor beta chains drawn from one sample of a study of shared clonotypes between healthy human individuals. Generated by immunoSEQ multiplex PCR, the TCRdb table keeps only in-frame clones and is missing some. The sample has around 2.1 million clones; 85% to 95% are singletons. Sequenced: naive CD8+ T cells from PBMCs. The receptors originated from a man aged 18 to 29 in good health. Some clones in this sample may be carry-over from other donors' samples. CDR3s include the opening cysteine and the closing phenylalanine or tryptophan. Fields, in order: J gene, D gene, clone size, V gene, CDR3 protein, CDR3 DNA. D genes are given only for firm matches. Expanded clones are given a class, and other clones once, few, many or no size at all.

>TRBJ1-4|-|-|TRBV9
CASSPKPDPTNEKLFF
TGTGCCAGCAGCCCCAAGCCGGATCCGACTAATGAAAAACTGTTTTTT
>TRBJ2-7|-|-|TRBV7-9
CASSSEMGLDYEQYF
TGTGCCAGCAGCTCGGAAATGGGCCTCGATTACGAGCAGTACTTC
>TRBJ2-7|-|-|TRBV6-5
CASSPSRARTYEQYF
TGTGCCAGCAGCCCCAGCAGGGCCCGTACCTACGAGCAGTACTTC
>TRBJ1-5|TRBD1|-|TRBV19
CASRGQGYSNQPQHF
TGTGCCAGTAGGGGACAGGGGTATAGCAATCAGCCCCAGCATTTT
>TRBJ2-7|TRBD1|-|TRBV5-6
CASSPYPDREYYEQYF
TGTGCCAGCAGCCCGTACCCGGACAGGGAATACTACGAGCAGTACTTC
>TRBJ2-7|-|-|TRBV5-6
CASSPDRSSYEQYF
TGTGCCAGCAGCCCTGACAGGAGCTCCTACGAGCAGTACTTC
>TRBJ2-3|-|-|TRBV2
CASSEGITSTDTQYF
TGTGCCAGCAGTGAAGGGATCACTAGCACAGATACGCAGTATTTT
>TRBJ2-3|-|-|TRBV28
CASSARGTVHTDTQYF
TGTGCCAGCAGTGCCCGGGGGACAGTACACACAGATACGCAGTATTTT
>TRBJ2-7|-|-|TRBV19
CASSHDTSSYEQYF
TGTGCCAGTAGTCACGACACGAGCTCCTACGAGCAGTACTTC
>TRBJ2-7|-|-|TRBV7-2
CASSEAGVSYEQYF
TGTGCCAGCAGCGAAGCAGGGGTATCCTACGAGCAGTACTTC
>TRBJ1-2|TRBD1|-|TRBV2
CASSEARTGAHGYTF
TGTGCCAGCAGTGAAGCCCGGACAGGGGCACATGGCTACACCTTC
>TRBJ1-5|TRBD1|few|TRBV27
CASSQLGQGDQPQHF
TGTGCCAGCAGCCAATTGGGACAGGGAGACCAGCCCCAGCATTTT
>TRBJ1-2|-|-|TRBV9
CASSEAGADGYTF
TGTGCCAGCAGCGAGGCAGGGGCCGATGGCTACACCTTC
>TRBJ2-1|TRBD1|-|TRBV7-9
CASSLGQGVRLF
TGTGCCAGCAGCTTGGGACAGGGGGTGCGGCTCTTC
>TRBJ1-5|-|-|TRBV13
CASSSGGNQPQHF
TGTGCCAGCAGCTCCGGGGGAAATCAGCCCCAGCATTTT
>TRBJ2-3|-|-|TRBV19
CASSVGRGERDTQYF
TGTGCCAGTAGTGTCGGTCGGGGCGAGCGAGATACGCAGTATTTT
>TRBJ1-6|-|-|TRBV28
CASKEGQNARSPLHF
TGTGCCAGCAAGGAAGGGCAGAACGCAAGGTCACCCCTCCACTTT
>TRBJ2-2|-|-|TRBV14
CASSQLAGELFF
TGTGCCAGCAGCCAATTAGCCGGGGAGCTGTTTTTT
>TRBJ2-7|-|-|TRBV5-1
CASSLGTEPNEQYF
TGCGCCAGCAGCTTGGGGACCGAACCCAACGAGCAGTACTTC
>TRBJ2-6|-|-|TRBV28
CASGSWANVLTF
TGTGCCAGCGGGTCTTGGGCCAACGTCCTGACTTTC
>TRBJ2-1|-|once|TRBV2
CASSEGSGGGEQFF
TGTGCCAGCAGTGAAGGATCTGGTGGGGGTGAGCAGTTCTTC
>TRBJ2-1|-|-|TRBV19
CASSMGRLGVGNEQFF
TGTGCCAGTAGTATGGGCCGACTAGGGGTGGGCAATGAGCAGTTCTTC